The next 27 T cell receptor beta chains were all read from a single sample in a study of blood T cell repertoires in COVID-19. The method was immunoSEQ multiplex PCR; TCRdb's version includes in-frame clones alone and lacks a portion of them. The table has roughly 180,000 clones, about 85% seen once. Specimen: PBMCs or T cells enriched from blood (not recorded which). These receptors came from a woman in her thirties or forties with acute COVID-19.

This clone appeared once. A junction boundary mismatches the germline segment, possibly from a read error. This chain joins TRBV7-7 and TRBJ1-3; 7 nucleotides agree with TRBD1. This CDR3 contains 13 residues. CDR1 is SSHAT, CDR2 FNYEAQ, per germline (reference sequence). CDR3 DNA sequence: TGTGCTAGCAGCCCGGGACAGGGAAACACCATATATTTT. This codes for CASSPGQGNTIYF.

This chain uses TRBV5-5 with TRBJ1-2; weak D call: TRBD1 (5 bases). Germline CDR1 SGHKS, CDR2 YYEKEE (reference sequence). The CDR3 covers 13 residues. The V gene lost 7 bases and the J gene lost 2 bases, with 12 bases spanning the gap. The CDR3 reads CASGSEGNYGYTF. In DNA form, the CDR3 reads TGTGCCAGCGGGTCGGAGGGGAACTATGGCTACACCTTC. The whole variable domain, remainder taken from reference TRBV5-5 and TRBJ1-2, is DAGVTQSPTHLIKTRGQQVTLRCSPISGHKSVSWYQQVLGQGPQFIFQYYEKEERGRGNFPDRFSARQFPNYSSELNVNALLLGDSALYLCASGSEGNYGYTFGSGTRLTVV.

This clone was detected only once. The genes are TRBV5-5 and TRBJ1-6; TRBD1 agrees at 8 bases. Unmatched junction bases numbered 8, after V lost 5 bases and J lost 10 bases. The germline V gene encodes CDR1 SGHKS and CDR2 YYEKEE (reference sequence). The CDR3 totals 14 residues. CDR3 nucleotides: TGTGCCAGCAGATGGACAGGGAAGGAATCACCCCTCCACTTT. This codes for CASRWTGKESPLHF.

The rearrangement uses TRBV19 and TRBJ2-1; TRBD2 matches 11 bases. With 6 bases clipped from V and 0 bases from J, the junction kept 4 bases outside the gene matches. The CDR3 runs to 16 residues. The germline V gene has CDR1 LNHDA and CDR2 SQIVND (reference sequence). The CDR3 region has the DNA TGTGCCAGTAGGGAACTAGCGGGGGTCTCCTACAATGAGCAGTTCTTC. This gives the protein CASRELAGVSYNEQFF.

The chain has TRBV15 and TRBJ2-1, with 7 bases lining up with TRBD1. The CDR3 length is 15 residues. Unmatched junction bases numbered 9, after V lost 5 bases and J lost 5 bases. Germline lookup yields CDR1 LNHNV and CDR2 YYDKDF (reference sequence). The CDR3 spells CATSLGQTSHNEQFF. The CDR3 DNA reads TGTGCCACCAGCCTGGGACAGACCTCTCACAATGAGCAGTTCTTC.

The CDR3 here is CASRNAGDPYNEQFF. For the CDR3, the DNA is TGTGCCAGTAGAAACGCGGGAGACCCCTACAATGAGCAGTTCTTC. The rearrangement links TRBV19 to TRBJ2-1, with 7 bases fitting TRBD2. The V gene end was trimmed by 6 bases and the J gene end by 2 bases; junction bases not matched to a gene: 7. Germline CDR1 and CDR2: LNHDA and SQIVND (reference sequence). The CDR3 totals 15 residues. Together with reference TRBV19 and TRBJ2-1, the CDR3 gives the full variable domain: DGGITQSPKYLFRKEGQNVTLSCEQNLNHDAMYWYRQDPGQGLRLIYYSQIVNDFQKGDIAEGYSVSREKKESFPLTVTSAQKNPTAFYLCASRNAGDPYNEQFFGPGTRLTVL.

The CDR3 sequence: CASSQYSGTGGAKSAYEQYF. CDR3 in DNA: TGTGCCAGCAGCCAATACTCCGGGACAGGGGGCGCCAAGTCCGCCTACGAGCAGTACTTC. This chain links TRBV4-2 with TRBJ2-7; 12 bases agree with TRBD1. The V gene's germline CDR1 is LGHNA and CDR2 YNFKEQ. J gave up 2 bases and V 2 bases, and 16 bases lay outside the gene matches. The CDR3 length is 20 residues.

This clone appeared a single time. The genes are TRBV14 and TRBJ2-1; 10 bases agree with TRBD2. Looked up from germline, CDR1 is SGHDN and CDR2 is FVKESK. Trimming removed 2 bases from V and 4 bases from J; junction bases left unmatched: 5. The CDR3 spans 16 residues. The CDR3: CASSQRASGSYNEQFF. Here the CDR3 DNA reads TGTGCCAGCAGCCAAAGGGCTAGCGGGAGTTACAATGAGCAGTTCTTC.

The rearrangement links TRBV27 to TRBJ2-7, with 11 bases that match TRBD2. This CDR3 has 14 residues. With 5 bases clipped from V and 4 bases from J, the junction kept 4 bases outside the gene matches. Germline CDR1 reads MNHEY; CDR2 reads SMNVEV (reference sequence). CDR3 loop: CASSRTSGLYEQYF. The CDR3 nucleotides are TGTGCCAGCAGTCGGACTAGCGGGTTGTACGAGCAGTACTTC.

CDR3 nucleotides: TGCAGCGTTGGGTGGCGGCGGGAGGAGACCCAGTACTTC. It translates to CSVGWRREETQYF. The chain is built from TRBV29-1 and TRBJ2-5; 7 nucleotides match TRBD2. The CDR3 loop spans 13 amino acids. J gave up 5 bases and V 4 bases, and 7 bases lay outside the gene matches. Germline V lookup: CDR1 SQVTM, CDR2 ANQGSEA.

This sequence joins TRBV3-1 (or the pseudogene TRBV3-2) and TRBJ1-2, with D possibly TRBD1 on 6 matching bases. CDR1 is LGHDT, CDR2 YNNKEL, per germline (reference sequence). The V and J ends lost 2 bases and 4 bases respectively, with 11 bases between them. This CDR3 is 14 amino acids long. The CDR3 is CASSQSTGIYGYTF. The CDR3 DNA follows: TGTGCCAGCAGCCAAAGCACAGGGATCTATGGCTACACCTTC.

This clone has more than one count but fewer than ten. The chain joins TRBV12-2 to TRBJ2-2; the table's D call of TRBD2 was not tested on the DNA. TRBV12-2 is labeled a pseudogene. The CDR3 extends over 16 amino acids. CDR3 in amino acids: CASRRLAGGDTGELFF. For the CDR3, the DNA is TGTGCAAGTCGCAGACTAGCGGGGGGTGACACCGGGGAGCTGTTTTTT.

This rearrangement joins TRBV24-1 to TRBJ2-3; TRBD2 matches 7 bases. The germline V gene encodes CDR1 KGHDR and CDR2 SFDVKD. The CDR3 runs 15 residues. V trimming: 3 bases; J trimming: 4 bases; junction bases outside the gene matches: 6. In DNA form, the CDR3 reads TGTGCCACCAGTGATCCCGGACTAGGCCCAGATACGCAGTATTTT. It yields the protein CATSDPGLGPDTQYF.

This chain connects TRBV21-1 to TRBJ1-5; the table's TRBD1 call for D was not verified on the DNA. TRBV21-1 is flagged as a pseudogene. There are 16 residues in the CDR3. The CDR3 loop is CASSKGDRAVGQPQHF. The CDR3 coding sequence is TGTGCCAGCAGCAAAGGTGACAGGGCCGTTGGTCAGCCCCAGCATTTT.

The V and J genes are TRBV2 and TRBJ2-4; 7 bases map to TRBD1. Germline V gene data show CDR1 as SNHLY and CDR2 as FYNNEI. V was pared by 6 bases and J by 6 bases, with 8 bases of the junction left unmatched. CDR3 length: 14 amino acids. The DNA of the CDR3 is TGTGCCAGCAGGGAACAGGGGAAGGGAAACATTCAGTACTTC. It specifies CASREQGKGNIQYF. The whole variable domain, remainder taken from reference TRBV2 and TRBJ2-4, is EPEVTQTPSHQVTQMGQEVILRCVPISNHLYFYWYRQILGQKVEFLVSFYNNEISEKSEIFDDQFSVERPDGSNFTLKIRSTKLEDSAMYFCASREQGKGNIQYFGAGTRLSVL.

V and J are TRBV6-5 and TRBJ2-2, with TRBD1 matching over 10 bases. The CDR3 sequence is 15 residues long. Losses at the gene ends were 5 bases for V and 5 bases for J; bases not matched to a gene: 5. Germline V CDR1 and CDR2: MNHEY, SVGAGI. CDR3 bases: TGTGCCAGCAGTACCGGGACAGGGGCGACCGGGGAGCTGTTTTTT. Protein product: CASSTGTGATGELFF.

This CDR3 reads CASSIRGLNTEAFF. CDR3 nucleotides: TGTGCCAGTAGTATCCGGGGGTTGAACACTGAAGCTTTCTTT. The rearrangement joins TRBV19 to TRBJ1-1; perhaps TRBD1 as D (5 bases). Trimming pared 3 bases from V and 0 bases from J, leaving 8 bases between. This CDR3 comprises 14 residues. Germline V gene data show CDR1 as LNHDA and CDR2 as SQIVND (reference sequence).

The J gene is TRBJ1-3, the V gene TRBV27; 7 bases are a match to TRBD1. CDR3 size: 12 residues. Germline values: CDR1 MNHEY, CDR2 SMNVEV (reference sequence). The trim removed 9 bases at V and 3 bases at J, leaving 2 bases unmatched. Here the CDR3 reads CASRGLGNTIYF. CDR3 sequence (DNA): TGTGCCAGTAGGGGGCTTGGAAACACCATATATTTT.

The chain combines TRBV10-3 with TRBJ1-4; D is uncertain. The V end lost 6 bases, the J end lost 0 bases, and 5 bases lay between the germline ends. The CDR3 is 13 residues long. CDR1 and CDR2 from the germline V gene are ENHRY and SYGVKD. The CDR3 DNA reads TGTGCCATCAGGAGTTCAACTAATGAAAAACTGTTTTTT. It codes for CAIRSSTNEKLFF.

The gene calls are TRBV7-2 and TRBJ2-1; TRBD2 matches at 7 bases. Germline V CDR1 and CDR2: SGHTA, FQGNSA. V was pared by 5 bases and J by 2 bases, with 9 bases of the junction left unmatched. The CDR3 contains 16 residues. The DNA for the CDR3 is TGTGCCAGCAGCATAAGGAGCGGGATGACCTACAATGAGCAGTTCTTC. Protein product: CASSIRSGMTYNEQFF.

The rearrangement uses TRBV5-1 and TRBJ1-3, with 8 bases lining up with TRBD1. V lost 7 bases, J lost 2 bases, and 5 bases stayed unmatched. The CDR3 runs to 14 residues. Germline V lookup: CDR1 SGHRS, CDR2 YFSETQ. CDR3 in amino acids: CASQTGVTGNTIYF. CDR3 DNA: TGCGCCAGCCAGACAGGGGTCACTGGAAACACCATATATTTT.

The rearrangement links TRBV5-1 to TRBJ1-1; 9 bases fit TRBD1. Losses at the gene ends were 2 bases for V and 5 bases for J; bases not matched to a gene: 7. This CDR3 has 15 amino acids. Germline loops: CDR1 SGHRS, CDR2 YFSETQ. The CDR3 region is CASSFTGGSRTEAFF. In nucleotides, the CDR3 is TGCGCCAGCAGCTTTACAGGGGGCTCTAGAACTGAAGCTTTCTTT.

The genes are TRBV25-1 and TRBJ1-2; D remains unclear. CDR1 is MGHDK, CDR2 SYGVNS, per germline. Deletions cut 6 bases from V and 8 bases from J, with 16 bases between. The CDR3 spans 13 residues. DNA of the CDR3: TGTGCCAGCAGCAACAGTGAGGGCTTGGGCTACACCTTC. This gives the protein CASSNSEGLGYTF.

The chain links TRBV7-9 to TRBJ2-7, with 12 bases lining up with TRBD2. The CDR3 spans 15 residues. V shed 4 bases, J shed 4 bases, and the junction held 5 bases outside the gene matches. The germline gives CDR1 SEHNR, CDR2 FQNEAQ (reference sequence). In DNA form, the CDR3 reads TGTGCCAGCAGCTACGGACTAGCGGGGACTTACGAGCAGTACTTC. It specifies CASSYGLAGTYEQYF. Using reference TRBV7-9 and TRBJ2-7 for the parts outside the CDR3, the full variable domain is DTGVSQNPRHKITKRGQNVTFRCDPISEHNRLYWYRQTLGQGPEFLTYFQNEAQLEKSRLLSDRFSAERPKGSFSTLEIQRTEQGDSAMYLCASSYGLAGTYEQYFGPGTRLTVT.

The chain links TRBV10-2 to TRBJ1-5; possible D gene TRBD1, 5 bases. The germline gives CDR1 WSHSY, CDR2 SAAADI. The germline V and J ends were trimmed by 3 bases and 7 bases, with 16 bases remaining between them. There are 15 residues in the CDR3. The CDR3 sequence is CASSDSGLYFQPQHF. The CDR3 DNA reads TGCGCCAGCAGTGACTCAGGGCTTTATTTCCAGCCCCAGCATTTT.

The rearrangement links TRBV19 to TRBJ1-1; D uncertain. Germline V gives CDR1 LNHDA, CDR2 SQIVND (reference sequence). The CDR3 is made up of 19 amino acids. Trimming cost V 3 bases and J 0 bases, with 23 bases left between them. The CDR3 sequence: CASSIPNLDTFTMNTEAFF. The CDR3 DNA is TGTGCCAGTAGTATCCCGAATTTAGACACCTTTACCATGAACACTGAAGCTTTCTTT.

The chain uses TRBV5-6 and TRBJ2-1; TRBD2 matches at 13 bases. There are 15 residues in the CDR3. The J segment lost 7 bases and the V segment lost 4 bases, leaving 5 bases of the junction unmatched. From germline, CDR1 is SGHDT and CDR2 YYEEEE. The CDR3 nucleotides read TGTGCCAGCAGCCCGGGACTAGCGGGACGGAATGAGCAGTTCTTC. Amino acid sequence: CASSPGLAGRNEQFF. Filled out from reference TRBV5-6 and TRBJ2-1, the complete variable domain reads DAGVTQSPTHLIKTRGQQVTLRCSPKSGHDTVSWYQQALGQGPQFIFQYYEEEERQRGNFPDRFSGHQFPNYSSELNVNALLLGDSALYLCASSPGLAGRNEQFFGPGTRLTVL.